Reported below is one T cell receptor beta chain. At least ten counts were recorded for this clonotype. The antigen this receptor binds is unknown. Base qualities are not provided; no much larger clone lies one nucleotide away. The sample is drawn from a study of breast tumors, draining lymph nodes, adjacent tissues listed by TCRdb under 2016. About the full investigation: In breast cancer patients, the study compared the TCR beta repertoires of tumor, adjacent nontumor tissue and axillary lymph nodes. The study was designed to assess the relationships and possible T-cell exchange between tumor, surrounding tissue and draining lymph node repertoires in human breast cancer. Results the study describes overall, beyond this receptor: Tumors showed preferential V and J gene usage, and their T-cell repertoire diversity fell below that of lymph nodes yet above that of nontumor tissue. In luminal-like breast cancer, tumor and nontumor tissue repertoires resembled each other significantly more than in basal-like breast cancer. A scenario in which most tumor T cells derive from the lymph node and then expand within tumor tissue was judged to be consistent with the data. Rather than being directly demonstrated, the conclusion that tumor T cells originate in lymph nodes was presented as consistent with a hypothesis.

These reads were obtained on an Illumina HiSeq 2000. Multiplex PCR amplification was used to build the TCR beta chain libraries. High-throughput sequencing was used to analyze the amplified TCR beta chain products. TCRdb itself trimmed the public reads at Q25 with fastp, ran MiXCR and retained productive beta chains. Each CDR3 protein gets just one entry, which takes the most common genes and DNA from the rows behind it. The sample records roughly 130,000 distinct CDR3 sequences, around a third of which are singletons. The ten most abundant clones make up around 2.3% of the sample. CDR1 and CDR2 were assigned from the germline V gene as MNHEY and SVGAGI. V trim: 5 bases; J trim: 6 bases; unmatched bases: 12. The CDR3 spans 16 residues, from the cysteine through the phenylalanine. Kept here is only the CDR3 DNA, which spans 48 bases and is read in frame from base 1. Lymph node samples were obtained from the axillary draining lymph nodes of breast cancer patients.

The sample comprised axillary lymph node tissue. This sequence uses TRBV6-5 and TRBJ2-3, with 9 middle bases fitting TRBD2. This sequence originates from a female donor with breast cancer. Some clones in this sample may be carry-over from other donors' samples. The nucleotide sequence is TGTGCCAGCAGTCCCCCTAGCGGGGCCACCGGGGATACGCAGTATTTT. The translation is CASSPPSGATGDTQYF.